The T cell receptor beta chain described here comes from a study of cytomegalovirus exposure and HLA in healthy donors. Across the whole study: Within an early data release were about 85 million unique TCRs drawn from HLA-typed donors. Falling in the Caucasian-associated ancestry cluster were 81% of a few hundred genotyped donors.

Study findings and constraints: Testing in vitro showed a few CMV-associated chains specific for CMV antigens.

This PCR relied on a set of 60 Vbeta primers and 13 Jbeta primers. Produced via immunoSEQ multiplex PCR; TCRdb's table is partial and in-frame only. Of under 200,000 clones detected, approximately 11% appear once; the ten largest clones hold 7.5% to 10%. For this clone: Its antigen is not identified.

In nominal health when sampled, donors likely had unrecorded immune exposures nonetheless. Germline V gene lookup returns CDR1 ENHRY and CDR2 SYGVKD. The CDR3 length is 14 residues. J lost 2 bases, V lost 5 bases, and 1 base had no gene match. V and J are TRBV10-3 and TRBJ1-5, with 9 bases matching TRBD1. This TCR came from a man between 45 and 60 years old in good health and CMV-seropositive. The sample was PBMCs. The CDR3 DNA sequence: TGTGCCATCAGTCGGGACAGGGGCAATCAGCCCCAGCATTTT. The encoded protein is CAISRDRGNQPQHF.